The sequence of this T cell receptor beta chain was determined in a study of T cells after yellow fever vaccination. Findings and caveats of the study: Post-booster repertoires contained most primary-vaccination clones again (around 97% CD4, less than 90% CD8). Abundant clonotypes from the bulk population could have been carried over as contaminants into FACS-sorted repertoires. It was the secondary response that reached its peak faster, day 5 versus 15, but it was weaker.

A few counts support this clonotype. Its matching antigen is unknown. MiXCR, applied by TCRdb to the 5' RACE reads, yields one record per CDR3 protein. The sample has 150,000 to 200,000 distinct CDR3 sequences, approximately 10% seen once. Germline CDR1 is DFQATT and CDR2 is SNEGSKA (reference sequence). With 0 bases clipped from V and 7 bases from J, the junction kept 14 bases outside the gene matches. This CDR3 region has 17 residues. The V call is TRBV20-1, the J call TRBJ2-1; 8 bases fit TRBD2. This TCR came from a man between 18 and 29 years old who received the YFV17D yellow fever vaccine. Specimen: CD8+ T cells sorted from PBMCs, collected 15 days after the yellow fever booster vaccination. The CDR3 sequence: CSARDSSGGVMVNEQFF. The CDR3 DNA reads as TGCAGTGCTAGAGATAGCTCGGGGGGGGTAATGGTTAATGAGCAGTTCTTC.